This TCR beta chain was recorded in a study of graft-versus-host responses after intestinal transplantation. Study details: Recipients received multivisceral, liver-intestinal, or isolated intestinal transplants. Every recipient underwent anti-thymocyte globulin induction, then tacrolimus and steroids for two to four years. Whole-study findings and limits: Allografts from individuals with graft-donor T cell macrochimerism displayed high graft-versus-host to host-versus-graft clonal ratios.

Method: immunoSEQ multiplex PCR; TCRdb's copy keeps in-frame clones and lacks some. Of 12,000 or so clones in the sample, about 93% were seen once. Turning to this clone: Its specificity is not known.

The CDR3 sequence is 14 residues long. Germline V lookup: CDR1 MRHNA, CDR2 SNTAGT. V shed 4 bases, J shed 3 bases, and the junction held 1 base outside the gene matches. The clonotype comes from a human patient who received an intestinal transplant, so some T cells may come from the graft donor. The genes are TRBV6-4 and TRBJ2-1, with 9 nucleotides matching TRBD2. The starting material was PBMCs, obtained approximately 110 days after intestinal transplant. Written as DNA, the CDR3 is TGTGCCAGCAGTGCTAGCGGGATCTACAATGAGCAGTTCTTC. Protein: CASSASGIYNEQFF.